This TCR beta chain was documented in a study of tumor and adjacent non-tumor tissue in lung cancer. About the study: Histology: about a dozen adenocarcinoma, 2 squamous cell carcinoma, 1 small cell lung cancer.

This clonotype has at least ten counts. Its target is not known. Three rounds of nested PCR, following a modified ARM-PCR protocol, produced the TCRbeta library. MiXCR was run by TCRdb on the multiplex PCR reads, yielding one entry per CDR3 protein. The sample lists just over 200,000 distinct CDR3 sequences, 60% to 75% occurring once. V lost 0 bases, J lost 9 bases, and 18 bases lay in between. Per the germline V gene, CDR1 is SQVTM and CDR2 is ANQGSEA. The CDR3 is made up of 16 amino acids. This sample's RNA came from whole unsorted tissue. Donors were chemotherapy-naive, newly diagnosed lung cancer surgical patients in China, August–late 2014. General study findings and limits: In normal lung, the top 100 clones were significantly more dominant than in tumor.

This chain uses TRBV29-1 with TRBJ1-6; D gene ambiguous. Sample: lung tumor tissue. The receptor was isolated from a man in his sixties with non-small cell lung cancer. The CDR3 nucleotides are TGCAGCGTTGAAGATAAGGCGGGTGCGGTGGGTTCACCCCTCCACTTT. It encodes CSVEDKAGAVGSPLHF.